This paragraph reports one TCR beta chain. The antigen is undetermined. These data originate in a study of T cell repertoires in cytomegalovirus infection. Study overall: Based on public TCR beta signatures, there were indications of CMV infection and of a matching HLA type. Study-wide results and limits: The ex vivo response showed dominance by HLA-C-restricted CMV-specific TCR beta clonotypes. Summed public TCR beta family frequency identified CMV carriers bearing the relevant HLA.

The ends were cut back, 2 bases at V and 5 bases at J, with 9 bases in the middle. The CDR3 has 13 amino acids. Germline values: CDR1 SGHTA, CDR2 FQGTGA. TCRdb used MiXCR to reprocess the reads, holding one entry per CDR3 protein. The repertoire has some 350,000 distinct CDR3 sequences, 25% to 30% of them found once; the top ten carry roughly 20%. The gene calls are TRBV7-3 and TRBJ2-5; D remains ambiguous. This sample comprised cultured PBMCs, obtained from culture after CMV antigen stimulation. The TCR sequence derives from a human donor in good health (CMV status not recorded). Some clones in this sample may be carry-over from other donors' samples. The DNA for the CDR3 is TGTGCCAGCAGCTTAGGTAGTGATGAGACCCAGTACTTC. Protein product: CASSLGSDETQYF.